A single TCR beta chain is shown here with its context. The entry originates in a study of cytomegalovirus exposure and HLA in healthy donors. The CDR3 has 17 residues. Germline-derived CDR1 and CDR2 are LNHNV and YYDKDF (reference sequence). Trimming removed 0 bases from V and 1 base from J; junction bases left unmatched: 6. The primer mix had 60 Vbeta and 13 Jbeta primers. Original handling: Among the unique TCR beta chains that a later analysis counted, around 82 million in all, 9.5 million to 12 million were shared. Profiling relied on immunoSEQ multiplex PCR, and the TCRdb table lists in-frame clones only, not all of them. V, J and clone size are those of that table, while D and trimming were read from the DNA. The data hold about 94,000 clones, with 50% to 75% observed a single time.

Material: PBMCs. This rearrangement joins TRBV15 to TRBJ1-5; 7 bases agree with TRBD1. The sequence was obtained from a man aged 25-45 years in good health and CMV-seronegative. This chain's CDR3 is CATSREGRQGSNQPQHF. CDR3 DNA sequence: TGTGCCACCAGCAGAGAGGGTCGACAGGGCAGCAATCAGCCCCAGCATTTT.